This record looks at one T cell receptor beta chain sequence and its context. TCRdb's copy holds only in-frame clones and misses some; the assay was immunoSEQ multiplex PCR. The sample includes under 500,000 clones, nearly 90% seen only once; the top ten take just under 2%. These data come from a study of blood T cell repertoires in COVID-19. CDR1 is SGHDT and CDR2 is YYEEEE in the germline V gene. After removal of 7 bases from V and 9 bases from J, the junction contained 22 bases not matched to a gene. The CDR3 runs 19 residues. The clonotype was recovered from a woman between 18 and 30 years old with acute COVID-19. The sequenced sample was PBMCs or T cells enriched from blood (not recorded which). V usage is TRBV5-6 and J usage is TRBJ2-3; TRBD2 matches 14 bases. In DNA form, the CDR3 reads TGTGCCAGCCCACAAGATTATGGGACTAGCGGGGGCCCCTCGGGAACGCAGTATTTT. As protein: CASPQDYGTSGGPSGTQYF.